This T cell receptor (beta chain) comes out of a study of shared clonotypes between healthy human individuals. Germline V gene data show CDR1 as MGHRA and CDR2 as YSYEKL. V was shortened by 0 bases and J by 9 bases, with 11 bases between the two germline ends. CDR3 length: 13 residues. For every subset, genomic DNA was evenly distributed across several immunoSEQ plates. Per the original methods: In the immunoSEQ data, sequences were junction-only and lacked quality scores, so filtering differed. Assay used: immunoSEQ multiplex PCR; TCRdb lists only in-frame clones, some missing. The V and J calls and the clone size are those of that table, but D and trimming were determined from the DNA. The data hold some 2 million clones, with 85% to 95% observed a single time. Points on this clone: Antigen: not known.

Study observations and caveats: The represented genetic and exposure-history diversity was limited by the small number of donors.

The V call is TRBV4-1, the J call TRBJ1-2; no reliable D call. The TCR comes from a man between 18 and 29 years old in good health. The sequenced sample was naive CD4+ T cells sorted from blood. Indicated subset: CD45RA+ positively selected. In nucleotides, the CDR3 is TGCGCCAGCAGCCAAGATTGGGAAGGGAGCTACACCTTC. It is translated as CASSQDWEGSYTF.